This is a list of T cell receptor beta chains from one sample in a study of neurological immune-mediated disorders. TCRdb reprocessed the 5' RACE reads with MiXCR, giving one entry per CDR3 protein. The sample comprises more than 45,000 distinct CDR3 sequences, less than 2.5% of which are singletons, and about 3% rests with the top ten. The sample comprised PBMCs. The receptors stem from a man aged 45-60 years with multiple sclerosis. The CDR3 runs from the conserved cysteine through the conserved F or W. The order of the fields is CDR3 DNA, CDR3 protein, D gene, J gene, V gene, CDR3 length, clone size. D genes are given only for firm matches. The listing skips clone size in some rows; elsewhere it reads once, few, many or a size class.

cdr3_nt: TGTGCCAGCAGCCCCCTGGGTCCCGGGAACGAGCAGTACTTC
cdr3_aa: CASSPLGPGNEQYF
d_call: .
j_call: TRBJ2-7
v_call: TRBV7-2
cdr3_length: 14
clone_size: many

cdr3_nt: TGTGCCAGCAGCTTTCAGGTCGCGAACACCGGGGAGCTGTTTTTT
cdr3_aa: CASSFQVANTGELFF
d_call: .
j_call: TRBJ2-2
v_call: TRBV5-5
cdr3_length: 15
clone_size: many

cdr3_nt: TGTGCCAGCAGCTTTAATGTCGGGCCCGGGGAGCTGTTTTTT
cdr3_aa: CASSFNVGPGELFF
d_call: .
j_call: TRBJ2-2
v_call: TRBV7-2
cdr3_length: 14
clone_size: many

cdr3_nt: TGCGCCAGCAGCGATACCGGCAACACAGATACGCAGTATTTT
cdr3_aa: CASSDTGNTDTQYF
d_call: .
j_call: TRBJ2-3
v_call: TRBV5-1
cdr3_length: 14
clone_size: many

cdr3_nt: TGTGCCAGCAGTTACTGGACAGGAGGCAACACTGAAGCTTTCTTT
cdr3_aa: CASSYWTGGNTEAFF
d_call: TRBD1
j_call: TRBJ1-1
v_call: TRBV6-5
cdr3_length: 15
clone_size: many

cdr3_nt: TGTGCCAGCAGTTTGCGACAGGCGAGCACCGGGGAGCTGTTTTTT
cdr3_aa: CASSLRQASTGELFF
d_call: .
j_call: TRBJ2-2
v_call: TRBV12-3/TRBV12-4
cdr3_length: 15
clone_size: many

cdr3_nt: TGTGCCAGCAAACCGTCCCCGGGACAGGGGCTGAATGAGCAGTTCTTC
cdr3_aa: CASKPSPGQGLNEQFF
d_call: TRBD1
j_call: TRBJ2-1
v_call: TRBV3-1
cdr3_length: 16
clone_size: many

cdr3_nt: TGTGCCAGCAGTCCCAAACTAGCGGGGGGACACAATGAGCAGTTCTTC
cdr3_aa: CASSPKLAGGHNEQFF
d_call: TRBD2
j_call: TRBJ2-1
v_call: TRBV6-2/TRBV6-3
cdr3_length: 16
clone_size: many

cdr3_nt: TGTGCCACCAGCGTAATCGTGGATATTGGCAGGCACAACAAGACCCAGAATTTT
cdr3_aa: CATSVIVDIGRHNKTQNF
d_call: .
j_call: TRBJ1-5
v_call: TRBV15
cdr3_length: 18
clone_size: few

cdr3_nt: TGTGCCAGCAGCTCTCGGGCAGGCCAGAGCTCCTACAATGAGCAGTTCTTC
cdr3_aa: CASSSRAGQSSYNEQFF
d_call: .
j_call: TRBJ2-1
v_call: TRBV5-4
cdr3_length: 17
clone_size: many

cdr3_nt: TGTGCCATCAGTGAGCCTTCAACGGGGTACAATGAGCAGTTCTTC
cdr3_aa: CAISEPSTGYNEQFF
d_call: .
j_call: TRBJ2-1
v_call: TRBV10-3
cdr3_length: 15
clone_size: many

cdr3_nt: TGTGCCAGCAGCCAAGATTTCCCCTATGGCTACACCTTC
cdr3_aa: CASSQDFPYGYTF
d_call: .
j_call: TRBJ1-2
v_call: TRBV14
cdr3_length: 13
clone_size: many

cdr3_nt: TGTGCCAGCAGCTTTGGACAGGCGGGAGAGACCCAGTACTTC
cdr3_aa: CASSFGQAGETQYF
d_call: TRBD1
j_call: TRBJ2-5
v_call: TRBV7-2
cdr3_length: 14
clone_size: many

cdr3_nt: TGTGCCAGCAGTTTTCAGGGATTTTACACTGAAGCTTTCTTT
cdr3_aa: CASSFQGFYTEAFF
d_call: .
j_call: TRBJ1-1
v_call: TRBV12-3/TRBV12-4
cdr3_length: 14
clone_size: few

cdr3_nt: TGTGCCAGCTCACAAGTCCAGGGAACGGGAGAGACCCAGTACTTC
cdr3_aa: CASSQVQGTGETQYF
d_call: .
j_call: TRBJ2-5
v_call: TRBV18
cdr3_length: 15
clone_size: many

cdr3_nt: TGCGCCAGCAGCCGGACAGCCTCTGGAAACACCATATATTTT
cdr3_aa: CASSRTASGNTIYF
d_call: .
j_call: TRBJ1-3
v_call: TRBV5-1
cdr3_length: 14
clone_size: many

cdr3_nt: TGCGCCAGCAGCCTAGCGGGGGGGTATTTGTATGAGCAGTTCTTC
cdr3_aa: CASSLAGGYLYEQFF
d_call: TRBD2
j_call: TRBJ2-1
v_call: TRBV5-1
cdr3_length: 15
clone_size: many

cdr3_nt: TGTGCCAGCAGCCCCCAGTCAAGAGGCTACGAGCAGTACTTC
cdr3_aa: CASSPQSRGYEQYF
d_call: .
j_call: TRBJ2-7
v_call: TRBV7-2
cdr3_length: 14
clone_size: many

cdr3_nt: TGTGCCAGCAATGATGGACAGGTCTATGGCTACACCTTC
cdr3_aa: CASNDGQVYGYTF
d_call: TRBD1
j_call: TRBJ1-2
v_call: TRBV7-2
cdr3_length: 13
clone_size: many

cdr3_nt: TGTGCCAGCAGCTCACTGGACAGGACAACCTCCTACGAGCAGTACTTC
cdr3_aa: CASSSLDRTTSYEQYF
d_call: TRBD1
j_call: TRBJ2-7
v_call: TRBV6-2/TRBV6-3
cdr3_length: 16
clone_size: medium-sized

cdr3_nt: TGCGCCAGCAGCCAAGGTCCCACAGGGATAGGCCAAGAGACCCAGTACTTC
cdr3_aa: CASSQGPTGIGQETQYF
d_call: .
j_call: TRBJ2-5
v_call: TRBV4-3
cdr3_length: 17
clone_size: many

cdr3_nt: TGTGCCAGCAGTGATACAGGGGGAATTCAGGGAGCTTTCTTT
cdr3_aa: CASSDTGGIQGAFF
d_call: TRBD1
j_call: TRBJ1-1
v_call: TRBV6-5
cdr3_length: 14
clone_size: .

cdr3_nt: TGTGCCAGCAGCTCCCTTAGGGAAAAACTGTTTTTT
cdr3_aa: CASSSLREKLFF
d_call: .
j_call: TRBJ1-4
v_call: TRBV7-9
cdr3_length: 12
clone_size: many

cdr3_nt: TGTGCCAGCAGCCCTCGGACAGGGGGTAGGTACGAGCAGTACTTC
cdr3_aa: CASSPRTGGRYEQYF
d_call: TRBD1
j_call: TRBJ2-7
v_call: TRBV7-8
cdr3_length: 15
clone_size: many

cdr3_nt: TGTGCCAGCAGCCTCGGACAGGGGGCCGATATTCCGAACACCGGGGAGCTGTTTTTT
cdr3_aa: CASSLGQGADIPNTGELFF
d_call: TRBD1
j_call: TRBJ2-2
v_call: TRBV7-8
cdr3_length: 19
clone_size: many

cdr3_nt: TGTGCCAGCAGCCCCCCTTCAGGCACCGGGGAGCTGTTTTTT
cdr3_aa: CASSPPSGTGELFF
d_call: .
j_call: TRBJ2-2
v_call: TRBV4-2
cdr3_length: 14
clone_size: many

cdr3_nt: TGCAGTGCTAGAGACCCGGGACAGCAACTGAACACTGAAGCTTTCTTT
cdr3_aa: CSARDPGQQLNTEAFF
d_call: TRBD1
j_call: TRBJ1-1
v_call: TRBV20-1
cdr3_length: 16
clone_size: many

cdr3_nt: TGTGCCAGCAGCCCTACAGGGGGCAGGACAGATACGCAGTATTTT
cdr3_aa: CASSPTGGRTDTQYF
d_call: TRBD1
j_call: TRBJ2-3
v_call: TRBV6-1
cdr3_length: 15
clone_size: few

cdr3_nt: TGTGCCAGCAGCCAAGAAGGGACTAGCGGACAGTCCCAAGAGACCCAGTACTTC
cdr3_aa: CASSQEGTSGQSQETQYF
d_call: TRBD2
j_call: TRBJ2-5
v_call: TRBV4-2
cdr3_length: 18
clone_size: many

cdr3_nt: TGCAGTGCTAGTCGGTTAGCGGAGAGTCGTGAGCAGTTCTTC
cdr3_aa: CSASRLAESREQFF
d_call: .
j_call: TRBJ2-1
v_call: TRBV20-1
cdr3_length: 14
clone_size: many

cdr3_nt: TGTGCCAGCAACCCAGGGGCCAGTAGCTATGGCTACACCTTC
cdr3_aa: CASNPGASSYGYTF
d_call: .
j_call: TRBJ1-2
v_call: TRBV9
cdr3_length: 14
clone_size: many

cdr3_nt: TGCGCCAGCAGTGAGAGCGACTGGGGACAGCTCACAGATACGCAGTATTTT
cdr3_aa: CASSESDWGQLTDTQYF
d_call: TRBD1
j_call: TRBJ2-3
v_call: TRBV10-1
cdr3_length: 17
clone_size: many

cdr3_nt: TGTGCCTGGAGTGGGACAGGGGTAAGTGAGCAGTTCTTC
cdr3_aa: CAWSGTGVSEQFF
d_call: TRBD1
j_call: TRBJ2-1
v_call: TRBV30
cdr3_length: 13
clone_size: many

cdr3_nt: TGTGCCAGCAGCTTAGCCCCGTCGACCGGGACAGGGGCCTCCTACGAGCAGTACTTC
cdr3_aa: CASSLAPSTGTGASYEQYF
d_call: TRBD1
j_call: TRBJ2-7
v_call: TRBV11-2
cdr3_length: 19
clone_size: many

cdr3_nt: TGTGCCAGCAGTTACTCGTCGGCAGGGGGGATCTACGAGCAGTACTTC
cdr3_aa: CASSYSSAGGIYEQYF
d_call: .
j_call: TRBJ2-7
v_call: TRBV6-5
cdr3_length: 16
clone_size: many

cdr3_nt: TGCGCCAGCAGCCTAGCCGGGACAGGACAAGAGACCCAGTACTTC
cdr3_aa: CASSLAGTGQETQYF
d_call: TRBD1
j_call: TRBJ2-5
v_call: TRBV4-1
cdr3_length: 15
clone_size: many

cdr3_nt: TGTGCCAGCAGCTTAGGGTTTTCTGGGGCCAACGTCCTGACTTTC
cdr3_aa: CASSLGFSGANVLTF
d_call: .
j_call: TRBJ2-6
v_call: TRBV11-2
cdr3_length: 15
clone_size: many

cdr3_nt: TGTGCCAGCAGCCCCATATCGGCCGGAAATTCACCCCTCCACTTT
cdr3_aa: CASSPISAGNSPLHF
d_call: .
j_call: TRBJ1-6
v_call: TRBV14
cdr3_length: 15
clone_size: many

cdr3_nt: TGTGCCAGCAGTTTAGCAGGGGATACCGGTGAAAAACTGTTTTTT
cdr3_aa: CASSLAGDTGEKLFF
d_call: .
j_call: TRBJ1-4
v_call: TRBV12-3/TRBV12-4
cdr3_length: 15
clone_size: many

cdr3_nt: TGCGCCAGCAGCTTACAGGGCTACAATGAGCAGTTCTTC
cdr3_aa: CASSLQGYNEQFF
d_call: .
j_call: TRBJ2-1
v_call: TRBV5-1
cdr3_length: 13
clone_size: many

cdr3_nt: TGTGCCTGGAGTGCCGGGGGACAGGGCTCCTACGAGCAGTACTTC
cdr3_aa: CAWSAGGQGSYEQYF
d_call: TRBD1
j_call: TRBJ2-7
v_call: TRBV30
cdr3_length: 15
clone_size: few

cdr3_nt: TGCAGTGCTAGAGATATGGGGGGCCAGTACTTC
cdr3_aa: CSARDMGGQYF
d_call: .
j_call: TRBJ2-7
v_call: TRBV20-1
cdr3_length: 11
clone_size: many

cdr3_nt: TGTGCCAGCACCCGACAGGGTTCCTCCTACGAGCAGTACTTC
cdr3_aa: CASTRQGSSYEQYF
d_call: TRBD1
j_call: TRBJ2-7
v_call: TRBV12-3/TRBV12-4
cdr3_length: 14
clone_size: many

cdr3_nt: TGTGCCAGCAGCCAAGGGTCGCGTCAGGGAGGCAATCAGCCCCAGCATTTT
cdr3_aa: CASSQGSRQGGNQPQHF
d_call: .
j_call: TRBJ1-5
v_call: TRBV3-1
cdr3_length: 17
clone_size: many

cdr3_nt: TGCGCCAGCAGCCAAGAAAGCGATGGGACTAGTACTCCAGATACGCAGTATTTT
cdr3_aa: CASSQESDGTSTPDTQYF
d_call: TRBD2
j_call: TRBJ2-3
v_call: TRBV4-1
cdr3_length: 18
clone_size: many

cdr3_nt: TGCAGTGCTAGTCCCGAAGGGGGCCCACCGCTCTGGCAGTATTTT
cdr3_aa: CSASPEGGPPLWQYF
d_call: TRBD1
j_call: TRBJ2-3
v_call: TRBV20-1
cdr3_length: 15
clone_size: many

cdr3_nt: TGTGCCATCACTAGGACAGCGAACACCGGGGAGCTGTTTTTT
cdr3_aa: CAITRTANTGELFF
d_call: .
j_call: TRBJ2-2
v_call: TRBV10-3
cdr3_length: 14
clone_size: many

cdr3_nt: TGTGCCAGCAGCCAAGAATTCGGGACAGCCTATGGCTACACCTTC
cdr3_aa: CASSQEFGTAYGYTF
d_call: TRBD1
j_call: TRBJ1-2
v_call: TRBV4-2
cdr3_length: 15
clone_size: many